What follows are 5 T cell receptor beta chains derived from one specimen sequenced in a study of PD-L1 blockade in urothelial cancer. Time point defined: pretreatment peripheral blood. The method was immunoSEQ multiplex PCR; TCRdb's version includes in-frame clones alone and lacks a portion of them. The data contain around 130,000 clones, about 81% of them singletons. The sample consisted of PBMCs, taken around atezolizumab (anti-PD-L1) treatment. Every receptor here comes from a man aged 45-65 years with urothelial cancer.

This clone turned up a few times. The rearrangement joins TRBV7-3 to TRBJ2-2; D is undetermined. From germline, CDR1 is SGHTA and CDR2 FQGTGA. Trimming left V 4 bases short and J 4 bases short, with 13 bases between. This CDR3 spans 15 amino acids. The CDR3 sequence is CASSSRQAGTGELFF. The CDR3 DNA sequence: TGTGCCAGCAGCTCTCGGCAGGCAGGCACCGGGGAGCTGTTTTTT.

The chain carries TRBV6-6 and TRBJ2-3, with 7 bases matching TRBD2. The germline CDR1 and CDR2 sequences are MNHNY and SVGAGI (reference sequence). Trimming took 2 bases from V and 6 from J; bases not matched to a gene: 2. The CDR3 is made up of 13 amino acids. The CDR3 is CASSYGGEDTQYF. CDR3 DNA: TGTGCCAGCAGTTACGGGGGGGAGGATACGCAGTATTTT.

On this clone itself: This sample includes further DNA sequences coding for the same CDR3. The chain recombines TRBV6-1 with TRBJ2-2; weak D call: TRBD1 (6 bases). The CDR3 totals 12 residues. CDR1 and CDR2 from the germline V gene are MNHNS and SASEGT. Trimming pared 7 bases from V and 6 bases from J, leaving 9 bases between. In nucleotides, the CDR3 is TGTGCCAGCACCGAGGGGGCCGGGGAGCTGTTTTTT. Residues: CASTEGAGELFF.

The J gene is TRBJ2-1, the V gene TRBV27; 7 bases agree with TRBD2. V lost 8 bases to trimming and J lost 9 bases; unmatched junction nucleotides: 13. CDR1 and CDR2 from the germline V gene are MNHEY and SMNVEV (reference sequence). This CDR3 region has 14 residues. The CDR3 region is CASRWGGRNGEQFF. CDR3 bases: TGTGCCAGCCGTTGGGGAGGGCGGAACGGTGAGCAGTTCTTC.

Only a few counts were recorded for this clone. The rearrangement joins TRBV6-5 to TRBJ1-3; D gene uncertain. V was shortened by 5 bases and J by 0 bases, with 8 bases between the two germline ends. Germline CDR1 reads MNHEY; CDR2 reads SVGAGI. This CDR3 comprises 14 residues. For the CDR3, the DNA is TGTGCCAGCAGTCGTACAGTCTCTGGAAACACCATATATTTT. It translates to CASSRTVSGNTIYF.